The subject of this entry is one TCR beta chain. The antigen remains unidentified. The entry originates in a study of cytomegalovirus exposure and HLA in healthy donors. PCR primers comprised 60 Vbeta and 13 Jbeta primers. Data came from immunoSEQ multiplex PCR; TCRdb stores just in-frame clones and leaves some out. Of approximately 190,000 clones in the sample, 75% to 90% were seen once. Study results and limitations: About 90% or about 30% of the time was how often most TCR beta V segments were productive, according to an earlier analysis.

Donors consisted of healthy bone marrow donors. Donors sampled were nominally healthy, though unrecorded immune exposures were likely. Germline-derived CDR1 and CDR2 are SGHNT and YENEEA. This CDR3 region has 8 residues. The germline V and J ends were trimmed by 5 bases and 14 bases, with 6 bases remaining between them. Sequenced input: PBMCs. The rearrangement links TRBV11-3 to TRBJ2-5; no clear D gene. This sequence originates from a woman aged 18-29 years in good health and CMV-seronegative. Here the CDR3 DNA reads TGTGCCAGCAGCCCTTCCTACTTC. It specifies CASSPSYF.